This T cell receptor beta chain was observed in a study of cytomegalovirus exposure and HLA in healthy donors. Study-level points and caveats: V segments that were indistinguishable, TRBV6-2 and TRBV6-3 among them, were omitted from analysis. The majority of TCR sequences were rare, yet some public TCRs appeared in many donors. There was a cluster of highly shared sequence variants that was likely a sequencing artifact.

The CDR3 totals 15 residues. Germline V gives CDR1 ENHRY, CDR2 SYGVKD. Trimming at V came to 6 bases and at J to 8 bases, leaving 6 bases not matched to a gene. Everyone who donated was a healthy bone marrow donor. To note about this clone: The target antigen is unknown.

PCR primers comprised 60 Vbeta and 13 Jbeta primers. The data were produced by immunoSEQ multiplex PCR, yet TCRdb's version contains in-frame clones alone and is incomplete. The table lists more than 95,000 clones, around 80% of them singletons. The receptor's source is a man aged 25 to 45 in good health and CMV-seronegative. Input material: PBMCs. This chain joins TRBV10-3 and TRBJ1-6; 11 nucleotides agree with TRBD1. Here the CDR3 reads CAIRGQGGGYSPLHF. DNA of the CDR3: TGTGCCATCAGGGGACAGGGGGGAGGGTATTCACCCCTCCACTTT.